Following are 27 T cell receptor beta chains from one sample sequenced in a study of T-cell reconstitution after alpha-beta-depleted transplantation in children. During its preparation, the TCRbeta library received unique molecular identifiers. MiXCR, applied by TCRdb to the PCR reads, yields one record per CDR3 protein. Of 330,000 or so distinct CDR3 sequences listed, approximately 10% are singletons. The sample in question was PBMCs from the stem cell graft donor, obtained from the stem cell graft. Every receptor here comes from a human donor who donated a stem cell graft to a child with acute lymphoblastic leukemia.

This clonotype has ten or more counts. The CDR3 nucleotides are TGTGCCAGCAGTTACCGGGACAGGGGATTGGGAGAAAACATTCAGTACTTC. It is translated as CASSYRDRGLGENIQYF. This chain connects TRBV6-5 to TRBJ2-4; 10 bases map to TRBD1. CDR1 and CDR2 from the germline V gene are MNHEY and SVGAGI. V lost 2 bases, J lost 5 bases, and 9 bases stayed unmatched. The CDR3 length is 17 residues.

In its sample, this clonotype was seen a few times. CDR3 DNA sequence: TGTGCCAGCAGCGACACCGGGACTAGCGGTGAGCAGTTCTTC. Amino acids: CASSDTGTSGEQFF. The chain is built from TRBV6-2 or TRBV6-3 and TRBJ2-1; 11 nucleotides agree with TRBD2. The CDR3 loop spans 14 amino acids. CDR1 MNHEY and CDR2 SVGEGT come from the germline V gene. With 6 bases clipped from V and 9 bases from J, the junction kept 7 bases outside the gene matches.

The chain employs TRBV28 and TRBJ2-7, with D possibly matching TRBD2 (6 bases). The germline gives CDR1 MDHEN, CDR2 SYDVKM. CDR3 length: 14 amino acids. The V end lost 3 bases, the J end lost 9 bases, and 18 bases lay between the germline ends. CDR3 in amino acids: CASSLEGPLRGQYF. CDR3 in DNA: TGTGCCAGCAGTTTGGAGGGGCCCCTACGAGGGCAGTACTTC.

This clonotype turned up a few times. CDR3 amino acids: CSVEDAVAGGPTEQFF. The CDR3 region has the DNA TGCAGCGTTGAAGATGCGGTAGCGGGAGGGCCAACTGAGCAGTTCTTC. This sequence joins TRBV29-1 and TRBJ2-1, with TRBD2 identical over 11 bases. Germline-derived CDR1 and CDR2 are SQVTM and ANQGSEA. V lost 0 bases, J lost 9 bases, and 10 bases stayed unmatched. CDR3 length: 16 amino acids.

This clonotype was seen a handful of times. The germline gene is not matched at one end of the junction; a read error may be the cause. The genes are TRBV4-2 and TRBJ2-1, with 15 bases identical to TRBD2. Germline V lookup: CDR1 LGHNA, CDR2 YNFKEQ. There are 15 residues in the CDR3. CDR3: CASSQEGLAGGGGVF. DNA of the CDR3: TGTGCCAGCAGCCAAGAGGGACTAGCGGGAGGAGGGGGGGTCTTC.

The chain has TRBV29-1 and TRBJ2-3; D possibly uses TRBD1 or TRBD2 (5 bases each). The ends were cut back, 0 bases at V and 4 bases at J, with 14 bases in the middle. CDR3 length equals 15 residues. Germline V lookup: CDR1 SQVTM, CDR2 ANQGSEA. CDR3 nucleotide sequence: TGCAGCGTTGAAGAACCGGGACCGGCGGCAGATACGCAGTATTTT. It is translated as CSVEEPGPAADTQYF.

The genes are TRBV11-2 and TRBJ1-1, with D perhaps matching TRBD1 (6 bases). Germline V gene sequence: CDR1 SGHAT, CDR2 FQNNGV. V was pared by 1 base and J by 1 base, with 16 bases between. The CDR3 has 17 amino acids. CDR3 loop: CASSLGSKQGGNTEAFF. CDR3 coding DNA: TGTGCCAGCAGCTTAGGATCGAAACAGGGAGGGAACACTGAAGCTTTCTTT.

This clonotype has at least ten counts. The chain links TRBV20-1 to TRBJ1-2, with a weak D call TRBD1 (5 bases). The CDR3 extends over 11 amino acids. The V end lost 6 bases, the J end lost 4 bases, and 9 bases lay between the germline ends. CDR1 is DFQATT and CDR2 is SNEGSKA in the germline V gene (reference sequence). The chain's CDR3 is CSAGTPYGYTF. The CDR3 region has the DNA TGCAGTGCCGGGACGCCCTATGGCTACACCTTC.

This clonotype was seen a few times. V and J are TRBV5-1 and TRBJ2-3, with D tentatively TRBD2 (5 bases). Germline CDR1 SGHRS, CDR2 YFSETQ. The CDR3 has 14 residues. V was cut by 4 bases and J by 4 bases, with 13 bases left in between. The CDR3 DNA is TGCGCCAGCAGCCTTCGGACTGCTTCAGATACGCAGTATTTT. Protein: CASSLRTASDTQYF. Together with reference TRBV5-1 and TRBJ2-3, the CDR3 gives the full variable domain: KAGVTQTPRYLIKTRGQQVTLSCSPISGHRSVSWYQQTPGQGLQFLFEYFSETQRNKGNFPGRFSGRQFSNSRSEMNVSTLELGDSALYLCASSLRTASDTQYFGPGTRLTVL.

The rearrangement links TRBV11-2 to TRBJ1-6; weak D call: TRBD1 (5 bases). V was trimmed by 6 bases and J by 9 bases, leaving 18 bases between them. Germline V gene data show CDR1 as SGHAT and CDR2 as FQNNGV. There are 15 residues in the CDR3. The CDR3: CASSGVRGLPSPLHF. CDR3 nucleotides: TGTGCCAGCAGTGGGGTTAGGGGTTTGCCTTCACCCCTCCACTTT.

The sample holds a few counts of this clonotype. The V and J genes are TRBV7-2 and TRBJ1-6; D is uncertain. The V end was cut by 5 bases, the J end by 9 bases, with 17 bases between. The length of the CDR3 is 15 residues. Germline V gives CDR1 SGHTA, CDR2 FQGNSA. The CDR3 reads CASSVGGKRASPLHF. CDR3 DNA sequence: TGTGCCAGCAGCGTAGGTGGGAAGAGGGCTTCACCCCTCCACTTT.

This clonotype was seen more than once but under ten times. The chain recombines TRBV3-1 with TRBJ1-5; maybe TRBD1 (5 bases). The V gene lost 2 bases and the J gene lost 5 bases, with 10 bases spanning the gap. This CDR3 has 14 amino acids. Germline V gene data show CDR1 as LGHDT and CDR2 as YNNKEL (reference sequence). For the CDR3, the DNA is TGTGCCAGCAGCCAATATCCGGGGGATCAGCCCCAGCATTTT. Its protein product is CASSQYPGDQPQHF. Full variable domain (outside the CDR3, taken from reference TRBV3-1 and TRBJ1-5): DTAVSQTPKYLVTQMGNDKSIKCEQNLGHDTMYWYKQDSKKFLKIMFSYNNKELIINETVPNRFSPKSPDKAHLNLHINSLELGDSAVYFCASSQYPGDQPQHFGDGTRLSIL.

This clonotype was seen only a few times. This chain uses TRBV7-2 with TRBJ1-1; D gene unclear. Germline V lookup: CDR1 SGHTA, CDR2 FQGNSA. The CDR3 covers 14 residues. V dropped 0 bases and J dropped 1 base, with 6 bases sitting between them. The CDR3, as DNA: TGTGCCAGCAGCTTAGCCAGATCGAACACTGAAGCTTTCTTT. Protein: CASSLARSNTEAFF.

In its sample, this clonotype was seen a few times. The V and J genes are TRBV28 and TRBJ1-1; no reliable D call. CDR3 length equals 15 residues. Trimming left V 6 bases short and J 0 bases short, with 14 bases between. CDR1 is MDHEN and CDR2 is SYDVKM in the germline V gene. The CDR3 sequence: CASSTGWGMNTEAFF. DNA of the CDR3: TGTGCCAGCAGCACGGGATGGGGTATGAACACTGAAGCTTTCTTT.

Note on this clonotype: A read error may produce the germline difference seen at one junction end. The genes are TRBV7-7 and TRBJ2-1; D remains unclear. There are 13 residues in the CDR3. Germline V lookup: CDR1 SSHAT, CDR2 FNYEAQ (reference sequence). Here the CDR3 DNA reads TGTGCTAGCAGCCCAACAAACGCGAATGAGCAGTTCTTC. It translates to CASSPTNANEQFF.

This clonotype was counted at least ten times. The V call is TRBV7-9, the J call TRBJ1-6, with 9 bases identical to TRBD1. With 5 bases clipped from V and 10 bases from J, the junction kept 6 bases outside the gene matches. The CDR3 length is 14 residues. Germline CDR1 reads SEHNR; CDR2 reads FQNEAQ (reference sequence). In DNA, the CDR3 is TGTGCCAGCAGCCTGGACAGGGGCGGATCACCCCTCCACTTT. Its translation is CASSLDRGGSPLHF.

In DNA form, the CDR3 reads TGTGCCAGCAGCGCCAGACGCGGGACTAGCGGGAGCCATGAGCAGTTCTTC. Translation gives CASSARRGTSGSHEQFF. The J gene is TRBJ2-1, the V gene TRBV9; 14 bases are a match to TRBD2. The germline V gene encodes CDR1 SGDLS and CDR2 YYNGEE. The V gene end was trimmed by 3 bases and the J gene end by 8 bases; junction bases not matched to a gene: 10. The CDR3 is 17 residues long.

The rearrangement links TRBV5-1 to TRBJ2-1, with D perhaps TRBD2 (5 bases). V gave up 0 bases and J gave up 3 bases, with 10 bases separating them. Germline CDR1 reads SGHRS; CDR2 reads YFSETQ. The CDR3 is 15 amino acids. The CDR3: CASSLAEGLYNEQFF. Here the CDR3 DNA reads TGCGCCAGCAGCTTGGCCGAGGGCCTCTACAATGAGCAGTTCTTC.

The chain combines TRBV5-1 with TRBJ2-7; D is perhaps TRBD2 (6 bases). V was clipped by 0 bases and J by 6 bases, with 19 bases between them. Looked up from germline, CDR1 is SGHRS and CDR2 is YFSETQ. The CDR3 spans 16 residues. The CDR3 spells CASSLDPTWTRGEQYF. The CDR3 bases are TGCGCCAGCAGCTTGGACCCGACTTGGACGCGGGGCGAGCAGTACTTC. The full variable domain, with the rest looked up from reference TRBV5-1 and TRBJ2-7, is KAGVTQTPRYLIKTRGQQVTLSCSPISGHRSVSWYQQTPGQGLQFLFEYFSETQRNKGNFPGRFSGRQFSNSRSEMNVSTLELGDSALYLCASSLDPTWTRGEQYFGPGTRLTVT.

This clonotype has just a few counts. The rearrangement joins TRBV20-1 to TRBJ1-6; D is perhaps TRBD1 (5 bases). The CDR3 has 16 amino acids. Germline lookup yields CDR1 DFQATT and CDR2 SNEGSKA (reference sequence). Trimming removed 4 bases from V and 5 bases from J, with 18 bases in between. The CDR3 DNA sequence: TGCAGTGCTACTCTTCGGGGGGGAGTGGATAATTCACCCCTCCACTTT. Protein sequence: CSATLRGGVDNSPLHF.

The sample holds many counts of this clonotype. The rearrangement joins TRBV12-3 or TRBV12-4 to TRBJ2-3; TRBD1 or TRBD2 may be the D gene (6 bases each). V was shortened by 5 bases and J by 6 bases, with 15 bases between the two germline ends. The CDR3 extends over 14 amino acids. The CDR3 DNA reads as TGTGCCAGCAGTCACGGGGGCACGGTGGATACGCAGTATTTT. It encodes CASSHGGTVDTQYF.

In this sample, this clonotype turned up a few times. The chain links TRBV15 to TRBJ2-3, with 8 nucleotides matching TRBD2. V trimming: 1 base; J trimming: 2 bases; junction bases outside the gene matches: 8. The CDR3 totals 17 residues. Germline V gene data show CDR1 as LNHNV and CDR2 as YYDKDF (reference sequence). For the CDR3, the DNA is TGTGCCACCAGCAGAGGGGGGCAACTAGCGGACACAGATACGCAGTATTTT. Translation: CATSRGGQLADTDTQYF.

This clonotype was detected many times. The J gene is TRBJ2-1, the V gene TRBV7-9; 10 bases map to TRBD2. From germline, CDR1 is SEHNR and CDR2 FQNEAQ (reference sequence). J lost 4 bases, V lost 5 bases, and 14 bases had no gene match. The CDR3 sequence is 18 residues long. The CDR3 sequence is CASSGIRSTSGSYNEQFF. The CDR3 DNA follows: TGTGCCAGCAGCGGGATCAGATCGACTAGCGGGTCGTACAATGAGCAGTTCTTC.

This clonotype was seen a handful of times. The J gene is TRBJ2-1, the V gene TRBV19; D is perhaps TRBD2 (6 bases). Trimming cost V 3 bases and J 5 bases, with 8 bases left between them. Germline assignment: CDR1 LNHDA and CDR2 SQIVND (reference sequence). The CDR3 has 13 amino acids. CDR3 residues: CASSMLAHNEQFF. For the CDR3, the DNA is TGTGCCAGTAGTATGCTAGCGCACAATGAGCAGTTCTTC.

This clonotype was counted a few times. The chain has TRBV7-9 and TRBJ1-1; 7 positions agree with TRBD1. Per germline, CDR1 SEHNR and CDR2 FQNEAQ (reference sequence). The CDR3 is made up of 14 amino acids. The V gene end was trimmed by 5 bases and the J gene end by 5 bases; junction bases not matched to a gene: 8. The CDR3 sequence is CASSTPGGWTEAFF. The CDR3 nucleotides are TGTGCCAGCAGCACGCCAGGGGGTTGGACTGAAGCTTTCTTT.

A few counts support this clonotype. The chain recombines TRBV4-3 with TRBJ1-2; D might be TRBD1 (6 bases). Germline V lookup: CDR1 LGHNA, CDR2 YSLEER. This CDR3 comprises 15 residues. V lost 1 base, J lost 4 bases, and 13 bases lay in between. The CDR3 sequence is CASSQGRQARYGYTF. In DNA, the CDR3 is TGCGCCAGCAGCCAAGGTCGACAGGCTCGCTATGGCTACACCTTC.

This clonotype has a handful of counts. This chain uses TRBV29-1 with TRBJ2-5; 7 bases map to TRBD2. CDR3 size: 12 residues. Germline CDR1 reads SQVTM; CDR2 reads ANQGSEA. V trimming: 6 bases; J trimming: 5 bases; junction bases outside the gene matches: 6. The CDR3 DNA reads as TGCAGCGTACCCTACGGGGGGGAGACCCAGTACTTC. Its protein is CSVPYGGETQYF.